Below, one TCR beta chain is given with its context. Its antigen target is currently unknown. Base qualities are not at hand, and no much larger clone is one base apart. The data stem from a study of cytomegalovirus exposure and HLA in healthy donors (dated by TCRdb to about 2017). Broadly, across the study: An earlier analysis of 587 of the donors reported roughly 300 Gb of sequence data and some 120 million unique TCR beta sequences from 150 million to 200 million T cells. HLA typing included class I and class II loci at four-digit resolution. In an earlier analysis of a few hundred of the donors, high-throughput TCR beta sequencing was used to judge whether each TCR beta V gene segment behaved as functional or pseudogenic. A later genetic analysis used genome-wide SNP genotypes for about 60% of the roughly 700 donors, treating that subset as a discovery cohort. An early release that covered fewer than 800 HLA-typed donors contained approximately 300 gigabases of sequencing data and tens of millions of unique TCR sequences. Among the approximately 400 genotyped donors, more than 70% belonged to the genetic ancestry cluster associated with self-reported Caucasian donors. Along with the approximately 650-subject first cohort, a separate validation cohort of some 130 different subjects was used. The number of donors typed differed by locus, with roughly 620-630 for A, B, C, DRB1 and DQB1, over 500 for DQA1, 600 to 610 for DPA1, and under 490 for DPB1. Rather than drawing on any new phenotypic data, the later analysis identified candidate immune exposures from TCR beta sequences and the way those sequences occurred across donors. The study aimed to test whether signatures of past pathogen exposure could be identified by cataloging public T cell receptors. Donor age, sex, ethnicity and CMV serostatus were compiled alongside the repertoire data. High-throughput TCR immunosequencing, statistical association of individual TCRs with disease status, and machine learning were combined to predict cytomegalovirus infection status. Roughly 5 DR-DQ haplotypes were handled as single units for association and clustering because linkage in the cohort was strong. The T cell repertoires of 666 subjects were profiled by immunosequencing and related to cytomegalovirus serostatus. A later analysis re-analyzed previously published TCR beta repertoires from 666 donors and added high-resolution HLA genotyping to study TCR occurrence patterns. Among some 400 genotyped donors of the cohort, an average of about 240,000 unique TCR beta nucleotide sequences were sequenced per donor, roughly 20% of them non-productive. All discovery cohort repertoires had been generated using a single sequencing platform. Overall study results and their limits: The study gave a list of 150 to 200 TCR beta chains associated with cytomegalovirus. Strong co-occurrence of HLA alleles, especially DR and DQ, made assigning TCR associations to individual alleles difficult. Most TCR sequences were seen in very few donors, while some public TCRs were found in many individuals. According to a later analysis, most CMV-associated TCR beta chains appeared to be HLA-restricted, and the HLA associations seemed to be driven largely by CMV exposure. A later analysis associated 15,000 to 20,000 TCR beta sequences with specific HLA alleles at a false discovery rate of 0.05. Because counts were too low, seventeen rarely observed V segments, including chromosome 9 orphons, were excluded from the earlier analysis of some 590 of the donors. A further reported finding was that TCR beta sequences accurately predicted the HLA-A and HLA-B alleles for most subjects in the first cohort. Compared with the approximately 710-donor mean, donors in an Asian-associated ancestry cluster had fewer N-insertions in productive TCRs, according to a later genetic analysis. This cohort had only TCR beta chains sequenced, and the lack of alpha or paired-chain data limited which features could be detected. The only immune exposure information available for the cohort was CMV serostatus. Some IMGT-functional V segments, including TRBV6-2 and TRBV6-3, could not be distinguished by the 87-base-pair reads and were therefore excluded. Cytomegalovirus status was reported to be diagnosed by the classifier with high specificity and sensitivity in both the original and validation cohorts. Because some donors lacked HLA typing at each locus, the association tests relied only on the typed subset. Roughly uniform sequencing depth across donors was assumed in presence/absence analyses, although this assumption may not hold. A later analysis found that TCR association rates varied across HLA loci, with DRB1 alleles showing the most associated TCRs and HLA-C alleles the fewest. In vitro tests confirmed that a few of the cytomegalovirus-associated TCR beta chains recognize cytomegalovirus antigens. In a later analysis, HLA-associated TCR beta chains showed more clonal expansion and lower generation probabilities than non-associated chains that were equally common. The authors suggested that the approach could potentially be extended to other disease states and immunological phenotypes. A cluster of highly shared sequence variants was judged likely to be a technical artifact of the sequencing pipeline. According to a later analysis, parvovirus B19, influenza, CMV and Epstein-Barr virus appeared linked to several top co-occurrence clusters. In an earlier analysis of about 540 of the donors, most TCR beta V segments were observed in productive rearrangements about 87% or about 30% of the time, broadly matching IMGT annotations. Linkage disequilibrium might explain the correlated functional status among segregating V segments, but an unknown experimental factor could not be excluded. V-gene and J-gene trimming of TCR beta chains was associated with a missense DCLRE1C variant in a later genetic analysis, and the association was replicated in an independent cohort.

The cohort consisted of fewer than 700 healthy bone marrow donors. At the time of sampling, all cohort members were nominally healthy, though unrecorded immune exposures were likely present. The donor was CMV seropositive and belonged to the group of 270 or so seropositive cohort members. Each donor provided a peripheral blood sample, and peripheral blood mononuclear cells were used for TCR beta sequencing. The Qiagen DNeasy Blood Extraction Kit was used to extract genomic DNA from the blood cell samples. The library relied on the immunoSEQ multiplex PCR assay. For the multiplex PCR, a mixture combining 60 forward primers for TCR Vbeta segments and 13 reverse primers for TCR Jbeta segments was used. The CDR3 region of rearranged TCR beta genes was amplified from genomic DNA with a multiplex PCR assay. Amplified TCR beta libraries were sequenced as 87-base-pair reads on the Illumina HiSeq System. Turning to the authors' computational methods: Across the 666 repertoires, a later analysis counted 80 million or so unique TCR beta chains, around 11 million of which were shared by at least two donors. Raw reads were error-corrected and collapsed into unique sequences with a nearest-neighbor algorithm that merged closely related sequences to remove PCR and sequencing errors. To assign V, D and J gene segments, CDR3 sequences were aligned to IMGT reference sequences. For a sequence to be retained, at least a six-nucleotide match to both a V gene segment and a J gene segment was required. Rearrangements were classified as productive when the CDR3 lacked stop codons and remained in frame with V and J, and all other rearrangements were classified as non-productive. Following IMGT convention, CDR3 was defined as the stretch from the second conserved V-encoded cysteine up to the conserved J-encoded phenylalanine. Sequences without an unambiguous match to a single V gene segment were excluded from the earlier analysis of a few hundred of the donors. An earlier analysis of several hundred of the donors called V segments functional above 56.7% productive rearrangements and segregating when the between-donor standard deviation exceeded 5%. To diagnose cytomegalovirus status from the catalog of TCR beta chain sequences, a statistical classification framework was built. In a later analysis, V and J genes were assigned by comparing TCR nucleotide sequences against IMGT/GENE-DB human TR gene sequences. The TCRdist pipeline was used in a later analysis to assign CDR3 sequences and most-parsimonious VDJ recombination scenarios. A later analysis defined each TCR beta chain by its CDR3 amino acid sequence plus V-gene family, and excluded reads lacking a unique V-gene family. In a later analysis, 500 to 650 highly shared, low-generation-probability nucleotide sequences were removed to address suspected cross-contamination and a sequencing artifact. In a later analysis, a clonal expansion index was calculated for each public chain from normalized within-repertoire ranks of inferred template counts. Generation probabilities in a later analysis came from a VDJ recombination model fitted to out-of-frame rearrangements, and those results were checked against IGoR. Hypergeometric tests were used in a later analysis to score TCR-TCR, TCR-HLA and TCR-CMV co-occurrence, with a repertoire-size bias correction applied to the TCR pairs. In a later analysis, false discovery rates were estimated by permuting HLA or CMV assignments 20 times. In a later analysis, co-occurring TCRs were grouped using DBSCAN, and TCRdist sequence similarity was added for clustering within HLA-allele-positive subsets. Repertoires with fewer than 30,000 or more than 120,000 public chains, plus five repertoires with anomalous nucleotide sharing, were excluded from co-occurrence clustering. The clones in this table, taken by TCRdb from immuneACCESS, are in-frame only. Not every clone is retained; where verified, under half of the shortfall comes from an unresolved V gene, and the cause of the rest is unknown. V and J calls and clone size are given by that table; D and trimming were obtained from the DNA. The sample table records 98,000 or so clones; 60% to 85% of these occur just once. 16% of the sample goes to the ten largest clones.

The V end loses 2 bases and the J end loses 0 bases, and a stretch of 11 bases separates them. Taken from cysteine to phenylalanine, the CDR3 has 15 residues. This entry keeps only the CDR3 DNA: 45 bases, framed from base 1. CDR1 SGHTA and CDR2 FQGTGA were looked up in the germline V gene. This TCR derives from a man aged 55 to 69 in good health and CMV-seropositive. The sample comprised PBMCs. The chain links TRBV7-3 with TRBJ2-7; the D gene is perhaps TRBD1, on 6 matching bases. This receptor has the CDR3 CASSLGVGASYEQYF. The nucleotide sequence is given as TGTGCCAGCAGCTTAGGGGTGGGGGCCTCCTACGAGCAGTACTTC.